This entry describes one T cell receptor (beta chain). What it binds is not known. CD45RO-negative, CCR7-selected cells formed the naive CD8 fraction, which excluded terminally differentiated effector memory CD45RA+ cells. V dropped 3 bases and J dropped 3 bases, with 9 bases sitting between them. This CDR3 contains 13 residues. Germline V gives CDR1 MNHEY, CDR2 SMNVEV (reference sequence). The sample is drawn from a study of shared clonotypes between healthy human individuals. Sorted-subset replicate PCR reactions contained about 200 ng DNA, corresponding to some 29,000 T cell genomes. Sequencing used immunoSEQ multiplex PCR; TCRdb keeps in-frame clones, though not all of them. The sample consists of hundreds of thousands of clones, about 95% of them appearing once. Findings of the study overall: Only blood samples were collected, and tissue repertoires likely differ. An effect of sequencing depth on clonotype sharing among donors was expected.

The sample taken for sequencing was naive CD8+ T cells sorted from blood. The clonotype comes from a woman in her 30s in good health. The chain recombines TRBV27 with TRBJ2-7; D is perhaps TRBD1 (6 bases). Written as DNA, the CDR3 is TGTGCCAGCAGTTTCGTCAGGGGCTACGAGCAGTACTTC. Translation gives CASSFVRGYEQYF.